These 22 T cell receptor beta chains were all obtained from the same sample, sequenced in a study of shared clonotypes between healthy human individuals. CD45RO-negative cells were positively selected for CCR7, leaving out terminally differentiated effector memory CD45RA+ cells. TCRdb's table, derived via immunoSEQ multiplex PCR, lists solely in-frame clones and lacks some. This sample yields about 2 million clones, of which 85% to 95% are seen a single time; roughly 1% belongs to the top ten. Sequenced input: naive CD8+ T cells sorted from blood. The receptors here all came from a man younger than 35 in good health.

The chain links TRBV30 to TRBJ1-5, with a tentative D call TRBD1 (6 bases). This CDR3 is built from 14 residues. Germline V gives CDR1 GTSNPN, CDR2 SVGIG (reference sequence). V lost 2 bases to trimming and J lost 6 bases, with 14 bases between them. In nucleotides, the CDR3 is TGTGCCTGGAGTCCGCGAGGGACAAGTCAGCCCCAGCATTTT. Translated, it gives CAWSPRGTSQPQHF.

The count of this clone is one. The rearrangement uses TRBV4-1 and TRBJ1-1; 8 bases are a match to TRBD1. Germline V gives CDR1 MGHRA, CDR2 YSYEKL. The CDR3 sequence is 13 residues long. Trimming cost V 5 bases and J 5 bases; bases outside gene matches: 4. CDR3 sequence reads: CASSTRGHTEAFF. In nucleotides, the CDR3 is TGCGCCAGCAGCACCAGGGGGCATACTGAAGCTTTCTTT.

The rearrangement uses TRBV11-2 and TRBJ2-1, with TRBD2 identical over 13 bases. CDR1 and CDR2 from the germline V gene are SGHAT and FQNNGV. This CDR3 has 16 amino acids. V lost 5 bases and J lost 3; bases outside the gene matches: 4. The CDR3 is CASSHTSGGVYNEQFF. CDR3 DNA sequence: TGTGCCAGCAGCCACACTAGCGGGGGGGTCTACAATGAGCAGTTCTTC.

The chain employs TRBV14 and TRBJ1-1; D is perhaps TRBD1 (6 bases). Germline CDR1 reads SGHDN; CDR2 reads FVKESK. V lost 0 bases, J lost 3 bases, and 11 bases lay in between. The CDR3 is 15 residues long. CDR3 in amino acids: CASSQETGGYTEAFF. Here the CDR3 DNA reads TGTGCCAGCAGCCAAGAGACAGGCGGATACACTGAAGCTTTCTTT.

V and J are TRBV19 and TRBJ1-1, with D unclear. The V gene lost 10 bases and the J gene lost 3 bases, with 18 bases spanning the gap. Germline V CDR1 and CDR2: LNHDA, SQIVND (reference sequence). CDR3 size: 14 residues. The CDR3: CATNPGDGHTEAFF. The CDR3 DNA reads as TGTGCCACGAACCCAGGCGACGGGCACACTGAAGCTTTCTTT.

This chain joins TRBV28 and TRBJ1-3; 8 bases are shared with TRBD1. This CDR3 has 15 amino acids. Per germline, CDR1 MDHEN and CDR2 SYDVKM. Trimming cost V 3 bases and J 2 bases; bases outside gene matches: 3. In nucleotides, the CDR3 is TGTGCCAGCAGTTTCGCGACAGGGGCTGGAAACACCATATATTTT. It is translated as CASSFATGAGNTIYF. The whole variable domain, filled in from reference TRBV28 and TRBJ1-3, reads DVKVTQSSRYLVKRTGEKVFLECVQDMDHENMFWYRQDPGLGLRLIYFSYDVKMKEKGDIPEGYSVSREKKERFSLILESASTNQTSMYLCASSFATGAGNTIYFGEGSWLTVV.

The genes are TRBV4-1 and TRBJ2-7; tentative D call: TRBD1 (6 bases). This CDR3 contains 11 residues. The germline gives CDR1 MGHRA, CDR2 YSYEKL. V lost 6 bases and J lost 5, with 8 bases in between. This CDR3 reads CASRAGDEQYF. CDR3 sequence (DNA): TGCGCCAGCAGGGCAGGGGACGAGCAGTACTTC.

The genes are TRBV5-6 and TRBJ2-7, with 9 bases that match TRBD1. Per germline, CDR1 SGHDT and CDR2 YYEEEE. V lost 4 bases, J lost 1 base, and 9 bases stayed unmatched. CDR3 length: 16 residues. In DNA, the CDR3 is TGTGCCAGCAGCGATGGGGGACAGGGTCGATCCTACGAGCAGTACTTC. Translating it yields CASSDGGQGRSYEQYF.

The rearrangement uses TRBV29-1 and TRBJ2-7; TRBD2 matches at 11 bases. This CDR3 is 17 amino acids long. The germline CDR1 and CDR2 sequences are SQVTM and ANQGSEA. The V gene end was trimmed by 0 bases and the J gene end by 0 bases; junction bases not matched to a gene: 7. CDR3 sequence reads: CSVEDPASGRSSYEQYF. CDR3 coding DNA: TGCAGCGTTGAAGATCCGGCTAGCGGGAGGAGCTCCTACGAGCAGTACTTC.

The V and J genes are TRBV2 and TRBJ1-1; D gene uncertain. CDR3 length: 14 amino acids. Trimming shortened V by 6 bases and J by 6 bases, and 17 bases separated the two germline ends. Per the germline V gene, CDR1 is SNHLY and CDR2 is FYNNEI. The chain's CDR3 is CASSLRRFGSEAFF. DNA for the CDR3: TGTGCCAGCAGCCTCAGGCGGTTCGGCTCTGAAGCTTTCTTT.

The V gene is TRBV27, the J gene TRBJ2-1, with 9 bases aligning to TRBD2. CDR1 MNHEY and CDR2 SMNVEV come from the germline V gene (reference sequence). The CDR3 loop spans 14 amino acids. V lost 2 bases, J lost 9 bases, and 5 bases stayed unmatched. The CDR3 reads CASSLGGGAAEQFF. In nucleotides, the CDR3 is TGTGCCAGCAGTTTAGGCGGGGGGGCGGCTGAGCAGTTCTTC.

This sequence joins TRBV7-9 and TRBJ1-4; 11 bases match TRBD1. CDR1 SEHNR and CDR2 FQNEAQ come from the germline V gene (reference sequence). The CDR3 length is 15 residues. V shed 7 bases, J shed 6 bases, and the junction held 7 bases outside the gene matches. In nucleotides, the CDR3 is TGTGCCAGCAAAGCCGGGACAGGGGGTTATGAAAAACTGTTTTTT. Its translation is CASKAGTGGYEKLFF. The full variable domain, with the rest looked up from reference TRBV7-9 and TRBJ1-4, is DTGVSQNPRHKITKRGQNVTFRCDPISEHNRLYWYRQTLGQGPEFLTYFQNEAQLEKSRLLSDRFSAERPKGSFSTLEIQRTEQGDSAMYLCASKAGTGGYEKLFFGSGTQLSVL.

A remark on this clone: Different DNA sequences within this sample yield the same CDR3. This rearrangement joins TRBV7-9 to TRBJ2-1; tentative D call: TRBD2 (5 bases). Per germline, CDR1 SEHNR and CDR2 FQNEAQ (reference sequence). The CDR3 extends over 12 amino acids. V was trimmed by 3 bases and J by 6 bases, leaving 6 bases between them. CDR3 sequence (DNA): TGTGCCAGCAGCTTCGAGGGCAATGAGCAGTTCTTC. Translation gives CASSFEGNEQFF.

The sample holds a few counts of this clone. The sample holds other DNA sequences that translate to the same CDR3. The genes are TRBV5-6 and TRBJ1-2; D remains unclear. The germline V and J ends were trimmed by 0 bases and 3 bases, with 6 bases remaining between them. Germline V gene sequence: CDR1 SGHDT, CDR2 YYEEEE. The CDR3 contains 13 residues. CDR3 loop: CASSLGSDYGYTF. The DNA of the CDR3 is TGTGCCAGCAGCTTGGGGTCGGACTATGGCTACACCTTC.

V gene TRBV7-9 combines with J gene TRBJ2-5; 7 bases align to TRBD1. The germline V gene encodes CDR1 SEHNR and CDR2 FQNEAQ (reference sequence). With V trimmed by 5 bases and J by 1 base, 10 bases remained unmatched. There are 16 residues in the CDR3. CDR3 in DNA: TGTGCCAGCAGCCCCGAAGGGGGCGGTTTCCAAGAGACCCAGTACTTC. It codes for CASSPEGGGFQETQYF.

Of note for this clone: This sample includes further DNA sequences coding for the same CDR3. This sequence joins TRBV7-6 and TRBJ2-7; TRBD1 agrees at 7 bases. This CDR3 is built from 14 residues. Trimming at V came to 5 bases and at J to 0 bases, leaving 4 bases not matched to a gene. Germline CDR1 and CDR2: SGHVS and FNYEAQ. The DNA of the CDR3 is TGTGCCAGCAGCCCGAGGGACAGCTCCTACGAGCAGTACTTC. This gives the protein CASSPRDSSYEQYF.

This chain uses TRBV5-8 with TRBJ1-2; 8 bases fit TRBD1. This CDR3 region has 17 residues. Trimming at V came to 3 bases and at J to 0 bases, leaving 10 bases not matched to a gene. Germline V gene sequence: CDR1 SGHTS, CDR2 YDEGEE. The CDR3 protein is CASSWDRHDPPNYGYTF. CDR3 nucleotide sequence: TGTGCCAGCAGCTGGGACAGGCACGACCCGCCTAACTATGGCTACACCTTC.

This clone was recorded once. This rearrangement joins TRBV4-2 to TRBJ2-1, with TRBD1 identical over 9 bases. Germline trimming cut 0 bases from V and 15 bases from J; bases unmatched to any gene: 15. The CDR3 extends over 16 amino acids. In germline, CDR1 is LGHNA, CDR2 YNFKEQ. This CDR3 is CASSQEWGGGQGSSFF. CDR3 coding DNA: TGTGCCAGCAGCCAAGAGTGGGGTGGGGGACAGGGCTCGTCGTTCTTC.

The chain combines TRBV5-4 with TRBJ1-1; D is unresolved. Germline V lookup: CDR1 SGHNT, CDR2 YYREEE (reference sequence). The CDR3 is made up of 15 amino acids. Trimming took 5 bases from V and 4 from J, leaving 18 bases between them. The CDR3 DNA is TGTGCCAGCAGTTCTTGGGCAGAAGAGGGCACTGAAGCTTTCTTT. This sequence encodes CASSSWAEEGTEAFF.

The rearrangement joins TRBV19 to TRBJ1-2; D unclear. Trimming stripped 6 bases from V and 1 base from J, with 12 bases between. Germline CDR1 LNHDA, CDR2 SQIVND (reference sequence). The CDR3 is 14 amino acids. The CDR3 sequence: CASSGTVGNYGYTF. DNA of the CDR3: TGTGCCAGTAGCGGCACAGTGGGTAACTATGGCTACACCTTC.

The rearrangement uses TRBV9 and TRBJ2-1; D perhaps matches TRBD2 (5 bases). V lost 4 bases and J 4 bases, leaving 12 bases between the germline ends. This CDR3 has 14 amino acids. Germline V CDR1 and CDR2: SGDLS, YYNGEE. The CDR3 DNA sequence: TGTGCCAGCAGCCTAGCTCGCGATTACAATGAGCAGTTCTTC. Encoded protein: CASSLARDYNEQFF.

The rearrangement uses TRBV18 and TRBJ1-4; D perhaps matches TRBD1 (6 bases). CDR3 length equals 14 residues. V lost 5 bases and J 8 bases, leaving 15 bases between the germline ends. Germline lookup yields CDR1 KGHSH and CDR2 LQKENI. The CDR3 here is CASSSRQAGEKLFF. Here the CDR3 DNA reads TGTGCCAGCTCATCACGACAGGCTGGAGAAAAACTGTTTTTT.